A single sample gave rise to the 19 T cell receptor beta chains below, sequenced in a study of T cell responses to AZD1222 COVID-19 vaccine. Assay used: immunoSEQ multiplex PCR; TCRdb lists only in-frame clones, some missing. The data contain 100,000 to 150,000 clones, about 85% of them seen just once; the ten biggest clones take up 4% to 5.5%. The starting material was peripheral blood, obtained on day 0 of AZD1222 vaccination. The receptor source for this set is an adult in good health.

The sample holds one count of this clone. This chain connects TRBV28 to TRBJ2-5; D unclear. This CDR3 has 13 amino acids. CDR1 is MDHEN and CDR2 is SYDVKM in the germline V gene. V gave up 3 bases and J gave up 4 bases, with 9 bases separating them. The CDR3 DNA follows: TGTGCCAGCAGTTTCCGGCCCCGAGAGACCCAGTACTTC. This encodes CASSFRPRETQYF.

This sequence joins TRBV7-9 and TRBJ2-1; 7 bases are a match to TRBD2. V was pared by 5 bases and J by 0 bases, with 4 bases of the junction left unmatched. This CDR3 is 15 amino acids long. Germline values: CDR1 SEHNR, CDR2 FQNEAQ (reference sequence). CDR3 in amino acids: CASSRGDSSYNEQFF. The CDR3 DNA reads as TGTGCCAGCAGCCGGGGGGATAGCTCCTACAATGAGCAGTTCTTC. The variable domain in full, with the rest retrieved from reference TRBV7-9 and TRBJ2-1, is DTGVSQNPRHKITKRGQNVTFRCDPISEHNRLYWYRQTLGQGPEFLTYFQNEAQLEKSRLLSDRFSAERPKGSFSTLEIQRTEQGDSAMYLCASSRGDSSYNEQFFGPGTRLTVL.

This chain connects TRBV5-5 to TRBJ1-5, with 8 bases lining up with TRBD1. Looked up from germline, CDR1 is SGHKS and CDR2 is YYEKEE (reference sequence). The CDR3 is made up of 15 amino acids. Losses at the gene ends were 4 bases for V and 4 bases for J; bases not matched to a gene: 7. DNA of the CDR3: TGTGCCAGCAGCCACGGACAGGGTAGGAATCAGCCCCAGCATTTT. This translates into CASSHGQGRNQPQHF. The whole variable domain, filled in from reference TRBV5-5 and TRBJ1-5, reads DAGVTQSPTHLIKTRGQQVTLRCSPISGHKSVSWYQQVLGQGPQFIFQYYEKEERGRGNFPDRFSARQFPNYSSELNVNALLLGDSALYLCASSHGQGRNQPQHFGDGTRLSIL.

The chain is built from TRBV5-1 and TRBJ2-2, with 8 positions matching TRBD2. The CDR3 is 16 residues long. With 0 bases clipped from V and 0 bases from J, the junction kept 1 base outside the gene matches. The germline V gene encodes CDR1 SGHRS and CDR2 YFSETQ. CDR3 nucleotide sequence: TGCGCCAGCAGCTTGGTGGGACTAGCGAACACCGGGGAGCTGTTTTTT. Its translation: CASSLVGLANTGELFF. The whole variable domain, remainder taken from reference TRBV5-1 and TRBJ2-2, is KAGVTQTPRYLIKTRGQQVTLSCSPISGHRSVSWYQQTPGQGLQFLFEYFSETQRNKGNFPGRFSGRQFSNSRSEMNVSTLELGDSALYLCASSLVGLANTGELFFGEGSRLTVL.

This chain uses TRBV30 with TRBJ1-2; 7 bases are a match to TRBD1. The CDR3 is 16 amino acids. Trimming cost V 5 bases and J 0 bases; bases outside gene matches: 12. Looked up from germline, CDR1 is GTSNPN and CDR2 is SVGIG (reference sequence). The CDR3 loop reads CAWSRGPQGANYGYTF. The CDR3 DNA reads TGTGCCTGGTCCCGGGGCCCTCAGGGGGCTAACTATGGCTACACCTTC.

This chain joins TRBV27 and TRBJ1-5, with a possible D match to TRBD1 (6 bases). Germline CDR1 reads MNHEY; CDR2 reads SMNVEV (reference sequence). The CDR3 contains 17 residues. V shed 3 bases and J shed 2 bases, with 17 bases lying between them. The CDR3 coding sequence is TGTGCCAGCAGTTTTCCCCCTAACAGGGCTGGCAATCAGCCCCAGCATTTT. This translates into CASSFPPNRAGNQPQHF.

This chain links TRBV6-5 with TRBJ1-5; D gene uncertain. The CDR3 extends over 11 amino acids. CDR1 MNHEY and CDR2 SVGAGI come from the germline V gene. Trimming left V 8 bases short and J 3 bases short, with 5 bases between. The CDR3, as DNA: TGTGCCAGCGGATACAATCAGCCCCAGCATTTT. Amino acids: CASGYNQPQHF.

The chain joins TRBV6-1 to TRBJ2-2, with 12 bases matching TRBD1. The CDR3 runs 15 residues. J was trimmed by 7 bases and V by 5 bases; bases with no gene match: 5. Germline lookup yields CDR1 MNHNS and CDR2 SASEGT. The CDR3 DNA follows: TGTGCCAGCAGTATAGGGACAGGGGGCGTCGGGGAGCTGTTTTTT. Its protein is CASSIGTGGVGELFF.

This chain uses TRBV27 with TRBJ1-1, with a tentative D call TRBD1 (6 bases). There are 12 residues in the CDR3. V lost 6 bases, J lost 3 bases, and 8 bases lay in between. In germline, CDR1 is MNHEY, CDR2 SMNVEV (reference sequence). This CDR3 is CASRRGYTEAFF. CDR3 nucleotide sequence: TGTGCCAGCAGAAGGGGGTACACTGAAGCTTTCTTT.

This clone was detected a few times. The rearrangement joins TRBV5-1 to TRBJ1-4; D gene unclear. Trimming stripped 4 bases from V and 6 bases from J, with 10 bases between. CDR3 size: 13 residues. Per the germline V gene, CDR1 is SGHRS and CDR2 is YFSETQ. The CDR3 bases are TGCGCCAGCAGCCCCCCCTCTGATGAAAAACTGTTTTTT. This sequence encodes CASSPPSDEKLFF.

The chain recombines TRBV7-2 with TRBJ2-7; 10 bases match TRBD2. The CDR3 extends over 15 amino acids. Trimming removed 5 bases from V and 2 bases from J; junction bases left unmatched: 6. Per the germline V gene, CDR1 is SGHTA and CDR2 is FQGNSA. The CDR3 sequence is CASSNSGGLTYEQYF. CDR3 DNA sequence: TGTGCCAGCAGCAATAGCGGGGGGTTAACCTACGAGCAGTACTTC.

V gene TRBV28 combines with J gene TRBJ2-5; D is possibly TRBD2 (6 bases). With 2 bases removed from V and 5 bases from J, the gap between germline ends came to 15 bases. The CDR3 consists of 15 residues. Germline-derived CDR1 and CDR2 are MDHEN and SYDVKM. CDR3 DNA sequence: TGTGCCAGCAGTTTAGAAGATCAGGCGGGGGAGACCCAGTACTTC. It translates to CASSLEDQAGETQYF.

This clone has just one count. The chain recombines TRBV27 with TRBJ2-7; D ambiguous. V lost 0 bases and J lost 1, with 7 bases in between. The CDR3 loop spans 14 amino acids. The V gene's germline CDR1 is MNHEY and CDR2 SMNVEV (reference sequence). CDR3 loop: CASSLSPFSYEQYF. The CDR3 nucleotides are TGTGCCAGCAGTTTATCGCCCTTTTCCTACGAGCAGTACTTC.

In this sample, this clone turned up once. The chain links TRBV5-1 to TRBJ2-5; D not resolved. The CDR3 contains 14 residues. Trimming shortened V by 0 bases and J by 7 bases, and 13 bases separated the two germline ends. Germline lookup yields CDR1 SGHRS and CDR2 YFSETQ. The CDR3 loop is CASSLGGSRGTQYF. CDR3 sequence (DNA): TGCGCCAGCAGCTTGGGCGGTAGCCGAGGGACCCAGTACTTC.

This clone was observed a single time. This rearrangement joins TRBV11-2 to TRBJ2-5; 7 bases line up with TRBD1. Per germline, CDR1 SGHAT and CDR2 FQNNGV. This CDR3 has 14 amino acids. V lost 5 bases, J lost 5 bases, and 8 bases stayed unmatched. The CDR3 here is CASSTRTGRETQYF. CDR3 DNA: TGTGCCAGCAGCACACGGACAGGACGGGAGACCCAGTACTTC. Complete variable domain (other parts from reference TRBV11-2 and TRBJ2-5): EAGVAQSPRYKIIEKRQSVAFWCNPISGHATLYWYQQILGQGPKLLIQFQNNGVVDDSQLPKDRFSAERLKGVDSTLKIQPAKLEDSAVYLCASSTRTGRETQYFGPGTRLLVL.

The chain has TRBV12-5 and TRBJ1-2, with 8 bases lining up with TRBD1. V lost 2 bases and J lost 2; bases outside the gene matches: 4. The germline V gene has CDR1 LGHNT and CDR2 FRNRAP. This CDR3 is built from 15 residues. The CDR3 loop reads CASGLQGAINYGYTF. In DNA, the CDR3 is TGTGCTAGTGGTTTGCAGGGGGCCATAAACTATGGCTACACCTTC.

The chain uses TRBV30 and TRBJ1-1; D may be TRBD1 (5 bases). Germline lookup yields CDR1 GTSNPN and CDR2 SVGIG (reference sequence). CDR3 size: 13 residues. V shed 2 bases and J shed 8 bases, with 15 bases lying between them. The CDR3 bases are TGTGCCTGGAGTACGGGGGTGGCGGCGGAAGCTTTCTTT. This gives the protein CAWSTGVAAEAFF.

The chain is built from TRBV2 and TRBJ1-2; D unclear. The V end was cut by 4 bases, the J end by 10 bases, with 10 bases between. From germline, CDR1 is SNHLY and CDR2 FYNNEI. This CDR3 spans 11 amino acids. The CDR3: CASSVTEHYTF. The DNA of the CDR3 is TGTGCCAGCAGTGTCACAGAGCACTACACCTTC.

CDR3 bases: TGTGCCAGCAGACCACAGACGCTAGGGGAGCTGTTTTTT. It encodes CASRPQTLGELFF. V usage is TRBV12-3 or TRBV12-4 and J usage is TRBJ2-2; D is uncertain. Trimming cost V 6 bases and J 8 bases, with 13 bases left between them. This CDR3 contains 13 residues.